This T cell receptor beta chain was identified during a study of blood T cell repertoires in COVID-19. The repertoire was sequenced with immunoSEQ multiplex PCR; TCRdb's copy has only in-frame clones and lacks some. Among around 190,000 clones listed, around four fifths were seen once. Trimming removed 7 bases from V and 0 bases from J, with 11 bases in between. Germline V gene sequence: CDR1 SGHRS, CDR2 YFSETQ. The CDR3 is made up of 13 amino acids. This rearrangement joins TRBV5-1 to TRBJ2-7; D perhaps matches TRBD1 (6 bases). This TCR was sampled from a woman in her 70s with COVID-19, enrolled during active disease. Sequencing was carried out using peripheral blood. The CDR3 loop reads CASQQGSSYEQYF. The CDR3 nucleotides are TGCGCCAGCCAACAGGGAAGCTCCTACGAGCAGTACTTC.